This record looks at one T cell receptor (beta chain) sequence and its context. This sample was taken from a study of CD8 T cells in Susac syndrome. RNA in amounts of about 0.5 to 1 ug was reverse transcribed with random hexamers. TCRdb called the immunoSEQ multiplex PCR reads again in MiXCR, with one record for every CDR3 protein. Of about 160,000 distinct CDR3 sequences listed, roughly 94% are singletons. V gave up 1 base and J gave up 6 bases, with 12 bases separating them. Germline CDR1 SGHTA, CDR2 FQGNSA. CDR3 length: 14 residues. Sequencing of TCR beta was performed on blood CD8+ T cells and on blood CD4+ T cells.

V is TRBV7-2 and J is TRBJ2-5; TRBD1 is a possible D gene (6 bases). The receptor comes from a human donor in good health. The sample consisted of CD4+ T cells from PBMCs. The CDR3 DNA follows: TGTGCCAGCAGCTTAGGGACAGCAGGTCAGACCCAGTACTTC. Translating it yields CASSLGTAGQTQYF.